Sequencing of this TCR beta chain was carried out in a study of T-cell reconstitution after alpha-beta-depleted transplantation in children. Regarding the study as a whole: T cells produced anew were the main source of T-cell counts and diversity one year after transplant. In some patients, recipient T cells and intrathymic progenitors surviving conditioning explained high day-60 diversity.

As regards this clonotype: Its target is not known.

Per germline, CDR1 ENHRY and CDR2 SYGVKD. Germline trimming cut 6 bases from V and 5 bases from J; bases unmatched to any gene: 7. The CDR3 length is 15 residues. Using unique molecular identifiers, the investigators prepared the TCRbeta library. TCRdb re-called the PCR reads with MiXCR, one entry per CDR3 protein. The sample carries 70,000 to 95,000 distinct CDR3 sequences, about a sixth recorded once. The material sequenced was PBMCs, mostly from graft donor cells, taken 360 days after TCRalphabeta/CD19-depleted stem cell transplant. The J gene is TRBJ2-2, the V gene TRBV10-3, with 9 bases fitting TRBD2. This TCR derives from a male patient between 2 and 10 years old who had a stem cell transplant for acute lymphoblastic leukemia, so the T cells may come from the graft donor. For the CDR3, the DNA is TGTGCCATCAGCGAGGGCGGGAGGGGGACCGGGGAGCTGTTTTTT. Its translation is CAISEGGRGTGELFF.